The T cell receptor beta chain described here comes from a study of T cell repertoires in cytomegalovirus infection. Trimming at V came to 3 bases and at J to 2 bases, leaving 7 bases not matched to a gene. This CDR3 comprises 17 residues. Germline lookup yields CDR1 LNHDA and CDR2 SQIVND (reference sequence). In its sample, this clonotype was seen once. The antigen remains unidentified. TCRdb called the reads again in MiXCR, with one record for every CDR3 protein. The sample yields 700,000 to 850,000 distinct CDR3 sequences, approximately 30% seen once. This receptor was obtained from a human donor in good health (CMV status not recorded). Some clones in this sample may be carry-over from other donors' samples. Sequencing used cultured CD8+ T cells from PBMCs, obtained from culture after CMV antigen stimulation. J is TRBJ2-5 and V is TRBV19, with 12 bases matching TRBD2. The CDR3 region is CASSIRLAGDPQETQYF. In nucleotides, the CDR3 is TGTGCCAGTAGTATCCGACTAGCGGGGGACCCTCAAGAGACCCAGTACTTC.